Following are 23 T cell receptor beta chains from one sample sequenced in a study of a mutant IDH1 vaccine in newly diagnosed glioma. Specified time point: baseline, week 1 (first vaccination visit). The sample's treatment: pre-vaccination baseline after standard-of-care therapy. TCRdb's table, derived via immunoSEQ multiplex PCR, lists solely in-frame clones and lacks some. The table lists tens of thousands of clones, 93% of them singletons, with 1.2% in the top ten. This specimen consisted of PBMCs, obtained from a glioma patient treated with radiotherapy, temozolomide or both. Receptors originate from a man aged 35 to 55 with glioma.

J is TRBJ2-7 and V is TRBV11-2; D unclear. Germline V CDR1 and CDR2: SGHAT, FQNNGV. This CDR3 spans 13 amino acids. Trimming pared 1 base from V and 1 base from J, leaving 5 bases between. The CDR3 region has the DNA TGTGCCAGCAGCTTAGGCACTTCCTACGAGCAGTACTTC. Protein: CASSLGTSYEQYF.

V is TRBV7-2 and J is TRBJ2-1; 9 bases line up with TRBD2. Germline CDR1 and CDR2: SGHTA and FQGNSA. The CDR3 consists of 18 residues. J lost 6 bases, V lost 4 bases, and 16 bases had no gene match. The CDR3 loop is CASSSRPKTSGTTNEQFF. CDR3 bases: TGTGCCAGCAGCTCCCGCCCTAAGACTAGCGGCACAACCAATGAGCAGTTCTTC.

The genes are TRBV2 and TRBJ2-1; 11 nucleotides agree with TRBD2. The ends lost 0 bases at V and 8 bases at J; junction bases unmatched: 9. CDR3 length equals 17 residues. The germline CDR1 and CDR2 sequences are SNHLY and FYNNEI. The CDR3 DNA follows: TGTGCCAGCAGTGAAGCCTCGCTAGCGGGAGGTTCATATGAGCAGTTCTTC. Translating gives CASSEASLAGGSYEQFF.

The V gene is TRBV10-3, the J gene TRBJ2-3; no clear D gene. Looked up from germline, CDR1 is ENHRY and CDR2 is SYGVKD. V dropped 2 bases and J dropped 9 bases, with 21 bases sitting between them. CDR3 length equals 16 residues. This CDR3 reads CAISELGVGVELTQYF. The CDR3 coding sequence is TGTGCCATCAGTGAGCTTGGGGTTGGGGTGGAGTTGACGCAGTATTTT.

The chain has TRBV10-2 and TRBJ2-7; 10 bases match TRBD1. The CDR3 spans 13 residues. Per the germline V gene, CDR1 is WSHSY and CDR2 is SAAADI. J gave up 4 bases and V 4 bases, and 1 base lay outside the gene matches. CDR3 amino acids: CASSGDRGYEQYF. The CDR3 coding sequence is TGCGCCAGCAGTGGGGACAGGGGTTACGAGCAGTACTTC.

The V gene is TRBV2, the J gene TRBJ2-2; TRBD1 agrees at 8 bases. J lost 4 bases, V lost 10 bases, and 11 bases had no gene match. The CDR3 totals 15 residues. Germline V gene data show CDR1 as SNHLY and CDR2 as FYNNEI. This chain's CDR3 is CANSGQGNRTGELFF. In nucleotides, the CDR3 is TGTGCCAACTCTGGACAGGGTAATCGCACCGGGGAGCTGTTTTTT.

This clone showed up just once. The V and J genes are TRBV7-3 and TRBJ2-7; D is unclear. The V end was cut by 4 bases, the J end by 11 bases, with 3 bases between. The germline V gene encodes CDR1 SGHTA and CDR2 FQGTGA. The CDR3 is made up of 8 amino acids. The CDR3 sequence is CASSSKYF. For the CDR3, the DNA is TGTGCCAGCAGCTCTAAGTACTTC.

About this clone itself: Germline is not matched at one junction end, which may reflect a read error. In the same sample, other DNA sequences code for this CDR3. CDR3 sequence: CASGQDYGYTF. Written as DNA, the CDR3 is TGTGCCAGTGGGCAGGACTATGGCTACACCTTT. The rearrangement links TRBV6-6 to TRBJ1-2; D remains ambiguous. The CDR3 spans 11 residues. Germline V CDR1 and CDR2: MNHNY, SVGAGI (reference sequence).

The genes are TRBV5-4 and TRBJ1-3, with TRBD1 matching 9 bases. V lost 3 bases to trimming and J lost 2 bases; unmatched junction nucleotides: 9. Germline-derived CDR1 and CDR2 are SGHNT and YYREEE (reference sequence). This CDR3 is 17 amino acids long. CDR3 DNA: TGTGCCAGCAGCTATCAGAGAAACAGGGGGCCTGGAAACACCATATATTTT. Translated, it gives CASSYQRNRGPGNTIYF.

This chain uses TRBV11-3 with TRBJ1-2, with TRBD1 matching 7 bases. V shed 5 bases, J shed 4 bases, and the junction held 7 bases outside the gene matches. CDR3 length: 14 amino acids. Germline lookup yields CDR1 SGHNT and CDR2 YENEEA. In nucleotides, the CDR3 is TGTGCCAGCAGCCTCCGGACAGGAACCTATGGCTACACCTTC. It yields the protein CASSLRTGTYGYTF.

J is TRBJ1-1 and V is TRBV5-6; no reliable D call. This CDR3 contains 15 residues. Trimming left V 0 bases short and J 0 bases short, with 9 bases between. Per the germline V gene, CDR1 is SGHDT and CDR2 is YYEEEE. The CDR3 loop reads CASSLAPSVNTEAFF. The CDR3, as DNA: TGTGCCAGCAGCTTGGCGCCCAGCGTGAACACTGAAGCTTTCTTT.

CDR3 loop: CASLPNPTVPTEAFF. The CDR3 DNA reads TGCGCCAGCCTTCCAAATCCAACTGTTCCCACTGAAGCTTTCTTT. The chain is built from TRBV5-1 and TRBJ1-1; D remains unclear. The V and J ends lost 7 bases and 4 bases respectively, with 20 bases between them. This CDR3 contains 15 residues. CDR1 SGHRS and CDR2 YFSETQ come from the germline V gene.

The gene calls are TRBV7-3 and TRBJ2-3, with a tentative D call TRBD1 (6 bases). CDR1 and CDR2 from the germline V gene are SGHTA and FQGTGA. Trimming pared 8 bases from V and 3 bases from J, leaving 12 bases between. This CDR3 comprises 13 residues. As DNA, the CDR3 is TGTGCCAGCGGGGGCAGGGCTACAGATACGCAGTATTTT. Translation gives CASGGRATDTQYF.

The CDR3 region has the DNA TGTGCCAGCAGCGTAGGTGTGGGAGAGGGATCCTACGAGCAGTACTTC. This translates into CASSVGVGEGSYEQYF. This sequence joins TRBV9 and TRBJ2-7, with D possibly TRBD2 on 5 matching bases. The CDR3 spans 16 residues. CDR1 is SGDLS, CDR2 YYNGEE, per germline. Deletions cut 0 bases from V and 1 base from J, with 14 bases between.

The chain joins TRBV7-9 to TRBJ2-3, with D tentatively TRBD2 (6 bases). There are 14 residues in the CDR3. Trimming pared 3 bases from V and 8 bases from J, leaving 15 bases between. Germline V gene lookup returns CDR1 SEHNR and CDR2 FQNEAQ (reference sequence). The CDR3 reads CASSLEGTNGTQYF. Here the CDR3 DNA reads TGTGCCAGCAGCTTGGAGGGGACCAACGGTACGCAGTATTTT.

The chain has TRBV19 and TRBJ2-7; no firm D call. From germline, CDR1 is LNHDA and CDR2 SQIVND (reference sequence). Trimming left V 5 bases short and J 1 base short, with 12 bases between. The CDR3 contains 14 residues. The CDR3 coding sequence is TGTGCCAGTAGTGCCGACCCGGTGTCCTACGAGCAGTACTTC. This codes for CASSADPVSYEQYF.

The CDR3 region is CASSPSGGRAEAFF. CDR3 nucleotide sequence: TGCGCCAGCAGCCCATCGGGAGGGAGGGCTGAAGCTTTCTTT. V is TRBV5-1 and J is TRBJ1-1; D is ambiguous. The CDR3 is made up of 14 amino acids. Germline-derived CDR1 and CDR2 are SGHRS and YFSETQ. The V gene lost 4 bases and the J gene lost 6 bases, with 16 bases spanning the gap.

The chain recombines TRBV12-5 with TRBJ2-5; no clear D. V shed 6 bases and J shed 3 bases, with 5 bases lying between them. The CDR3 totals 11 residues. Germline loops: CDR1 LGHNT, CDR2 FRNRAP. The CDR3 coding sequence is TGTGCTAGTGGACATGAAGAGACCCAGTACTTC. Amino acids: CASGHEETQYF.

This chain joins TRBV6-5 and TRBJ2-7; D perhaps matches TRBD2 (6 bases). V was cut by 5 bases and J by 2 bases, with 13 bases left in between. Germline lookup yields CDR1 MNHEY and CDR2 SVGAGI. The CDR3 length is 14 residues. The CDR3 coding sequence is TGTGCCAGCAGTACCCGGGACTTAGCCTACGAGCAGTACTTC. This sequence encodes CASSTRDLAYEQYF.

To note about this clone: This sample includes further DNA sequences coding for the same CDR3. The chain combines TRBV6-5 with TRBJ1-3; no definite D call. Trimming took off 6 bases at V and 0 bases at J, with 9 bases between the two ends. In germline, CDR1 is MNHEY, CDR2 SVGAGI. The CDR3 is made up of 14 amino acids. CDR3 region: CASRVQSSGNTIYF. CDR3 nucleotides: TGTGCCAGCAGGGTTCAATCCTCTGGAAACACCATATATTTT.

This clone was observed a single time. The chain joins TRBV11-3 to TRBJ2-3; 13 bases map to TRBD2. J was trimmed by 1 base and V by 5 bases; bases with no gene match: 9. The CDR3 has 18 amino acids. Per the germline V gene, CDR1 is SGHNT and CDR2 is YENEEA. This CDR3 reads CASSTTSGGAFGTDTQYF. The DNA for the CDR3 is TGTGCCAGCAGCACAACTAGCGGGGGGGCCTTTGGCACAGATACGCAGTATTTT.

V gene TRBV18 combines with J gene TRBJ1-5; D is unclear. This CDR3 has 15 residues. Germline loops: CDR1 KGHSH, CDR2 LQKENI. Trimming took 3 bases from V and 6 from J, leaving 15 bases between them. This CDR3 is CASSPVDLFGQPQHF. The CDR3 DNA reads as TGTGCCAGCTCACCTGTCGATTTGTTTGGTCAGCCCCAGCATTTT.

The V and J genes are TRBV23-1 and TRBJ2-7; 10 bases match TRBD1. TRBV23-1 is placed among ORFs of uncertain function. The V gene end was trimmed by 2 bases and the J gene end by 2 bases; junction bases not matched to a gene: 3. The CDR3 consists of 15 residues. CDR3 sequence (DNA): TGCGCCAGCAGTCAACCGGGACAGGGGACCTACGAGCAGTACTTC. This codes for CASSQPGQGTYEQYF.